This T cell receptor beta chain was identified in a study of blood T cell repertoires in COVID-19. Original data processing: Estimation of nucleated cell counts was performed using reference gene primer amplification. The protocol was immunoSEQ multiplex PCR, while the TCRdb copy is restricted to in-frame clones and leaves out a portion. V and J calls and clone size follow that table, whereas D and trimming were derived from the DNA. This sample has 100,000 or so clones, with roughly 91% found just once. Trimming cost V 6 bases and J 7 bases; bases outside gene matches: 11. This CDR3 contains 15 residues. Germline V gene lookup returns CDR1 LNHDA and CDR2 SQIVND (reference sequence).

Source material: peripheral blood. This TCR was recovered from a human donor with acute or convalescent COVID-19. The donor label of this sample is uncertain. This rearrangement joins TRBV19 to TRBJ1-2; 10 bases agree with TRBD1. CDR3 sequence reads: CASSQRQGARGGYTF. As DNA, the CDR3 is TGTGCCAGTAGCCAGAGACAGGGGGCGAGAGGTGGCTACACCTTC.